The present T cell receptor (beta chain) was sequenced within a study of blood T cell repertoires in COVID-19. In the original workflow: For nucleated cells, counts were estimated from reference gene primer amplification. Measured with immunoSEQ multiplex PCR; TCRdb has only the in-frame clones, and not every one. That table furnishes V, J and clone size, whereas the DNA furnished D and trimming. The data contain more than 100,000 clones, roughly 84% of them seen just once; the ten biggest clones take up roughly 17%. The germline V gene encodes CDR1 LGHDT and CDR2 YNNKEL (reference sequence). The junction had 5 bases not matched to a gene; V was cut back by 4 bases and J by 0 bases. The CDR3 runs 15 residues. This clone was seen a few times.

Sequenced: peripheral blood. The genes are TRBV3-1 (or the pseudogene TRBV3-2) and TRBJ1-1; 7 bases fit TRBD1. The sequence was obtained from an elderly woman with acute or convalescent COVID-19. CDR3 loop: CASSLDRALNTEAFF. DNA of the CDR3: TGTGCCAGCAGCCTCGACAGGGCGCTGAACACTGAAGCTTTCTTT.